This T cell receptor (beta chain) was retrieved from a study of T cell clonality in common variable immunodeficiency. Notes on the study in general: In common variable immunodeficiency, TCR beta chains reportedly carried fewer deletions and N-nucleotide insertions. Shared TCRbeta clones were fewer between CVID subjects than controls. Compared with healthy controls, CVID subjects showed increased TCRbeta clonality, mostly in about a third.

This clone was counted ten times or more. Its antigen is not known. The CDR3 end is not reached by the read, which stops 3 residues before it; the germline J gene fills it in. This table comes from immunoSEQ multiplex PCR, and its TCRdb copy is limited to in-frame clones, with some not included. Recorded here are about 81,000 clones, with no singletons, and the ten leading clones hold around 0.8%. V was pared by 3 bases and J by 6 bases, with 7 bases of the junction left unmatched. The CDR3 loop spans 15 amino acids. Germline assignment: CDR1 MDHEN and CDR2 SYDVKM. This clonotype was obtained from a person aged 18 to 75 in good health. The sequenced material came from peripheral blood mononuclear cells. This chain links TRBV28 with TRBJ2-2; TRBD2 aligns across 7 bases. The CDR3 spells CASSFVPGRAGELFF. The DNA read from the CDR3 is TGTGCCAGCAGTTTCGTCCCAGGGAGGGCCGGGGAG.